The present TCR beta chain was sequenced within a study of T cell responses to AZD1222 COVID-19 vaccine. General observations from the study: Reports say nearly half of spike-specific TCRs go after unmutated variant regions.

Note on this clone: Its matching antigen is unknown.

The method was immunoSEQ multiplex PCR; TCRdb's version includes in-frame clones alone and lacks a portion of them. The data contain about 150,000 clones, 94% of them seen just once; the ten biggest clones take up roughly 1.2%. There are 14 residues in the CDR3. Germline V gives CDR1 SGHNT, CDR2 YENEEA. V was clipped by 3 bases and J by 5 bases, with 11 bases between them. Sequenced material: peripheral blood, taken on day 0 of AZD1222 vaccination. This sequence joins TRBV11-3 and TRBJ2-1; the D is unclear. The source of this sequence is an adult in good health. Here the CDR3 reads CASSFTNGDNEQFF. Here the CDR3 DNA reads TGTGCCAGCAGCTTTACGAATGGGGACAATGAGCAGTTCTTC. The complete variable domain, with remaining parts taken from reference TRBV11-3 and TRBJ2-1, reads EAGVVQSPRYKIIEKKQPVAFWCNPISGHNTLYWYLQNLGQGPELLIRYENEEAVDDSQLPKDRFSAERLKGVDSTLKIQPAELGDSAVYLCASSFTNGDNEQFFGPGTRLTVL.